One sample yielded the 26 T cell receptor beta chains listed below, sequenced in a study of T cell responses to AZD1222 COVID-19 vaccine. Method: immunoSEQ multiplex PCR; TCRdb's copy keeps in-frame clones and lacks some. The table has fewer than 100,000 clones, roughly 85% seen once. Here the sequenced sample was peripheral blood, taken on day 0 of AZD1222 vaccination. The receptors originated from an adult in good health.

The chain recombines TRBV5-1 with TRBJ1-2; 10 nucleotides align to TRBD1. This CDR3 is 14 amino acids long. Trimming took 4 bases from V and 6 from J; bases not matched to a gene: 6. In germline, CDR1 is SGHRS, CDR2 YFSETQ. Here the CDR3 DNA reads TGCGCCAGCAGCATGGGACAGGGGAGGGATGGCTACACCTTC. It is translated as CASSMGQGRDGYTF.

The chain carries TRBV5-4 and TRBJ2-2; maybe TRBD2 (5 bases). The CDR3 is made up of 14 amino acids. The germline V gene has CDR1 SGHNT and CDR2 YYREEE (reference sequence). With 1 base removed from V and 6 bases from J, the gap between germline ends came to 10 bases. CDR3 protein: CASSLNSGAGELFF. The CDR3 region has the DNA TGTGCCAGCAGCTTGAACAGCGGAGCCGGGGAGCTGTTTTTT. The full variable domain, its missing parts supplied by reference TRBV5-4 and TRBJ2-2, is ETGVTQSPTHLIKTRGQQVTLRCSSQSGHNTVSWYQQALGQGPQFIFQYYREEENGRGNFPPRFSGLQFPNYSSELNVNALELDDSALYLCASSLNSGAGELFFGEGSRLTVL.

The V call is TRBV11-2, the J call TRBJ1-6; D is undetermined. Germline V gene sequence: CDR1 SGHAT, CDR2 FQNNGV. This CDR3 region has 11 residues. V was pared by 5 bases and J by 7 bases, with 3 bases between. DNA for the CDR3: TGTGCCAGCAGCGAGAATTCACCCCTCCACTTT. This codes for CASSENSPLHF. Combining the CDR3 with reference TRBV11-2 and TRBJ1-6 gives the whole variable domain EAGVAQSPRYKIIEKRQSVAFWCNPISGHATLYWYQQILGQGPKLLIQFQNNGVVDDSQLPKDRFSAERLKGVDSTLKIQPAKLEDSAVYLCASSENSPLHFGNGTRLTVT.

The CDR3 DNA follows: TGTGCCAGCAGTTACTCCTCGGGCCGGTACAACACTGAAGCTTTCTTT. Its translation is CASSYSSGRYNTEAFF. The J gene is TRBJ1-1, the V gene TRBV6-5; D ambiguous. The CDR3 runs to 16 residues. Trimming stripped 0 bases from V and 2 bases from J, with 13 bases between. Germline CDR1 is MNHEY and CDR2 is SVGAGI.

The chain couples TRBV7-8 to TRBJ2-7; D is perhaps TRBD2 (6 bases). CDR3 size: 15 residues. V was shortened by 1 base and J by 3 bases, with 13 bases between the two germline ends. CDR1 and CDR2 (germline): SGHVS, FQNEAQ. In DNA, the CDR3 is TGTGCCAGCAGCTTAGGGGGTGGGGGAGGCTACGAGCAGTACTTC. This translates into CASSLGGGGGYEQYF.

The V and J genes are TRBV19 and TRBJ2-7, with 7 bases aligning to TRBD2. V was clipped by 6 bases and J by 0 bases; unmatched bases: 8. Germline values: CDR1 LNHDA, CDR2 SQIVND (reference sequence). The CDR3 consists of 15 residues. The CDR3 coding sequence is TGTGCCAGTAGCGCACCGGGAGGACACTCCTACGAGCAGTACTTC. Amino acids: CASSAPGGHSYEQYF.

This clone has a handful of counts. This sequence joins TRBV6-5 and TRBJ2-7, with D possibly matching TRBD2 (5 bases). Trimming cost V 6 bases and J 0 bases, with 9 bases left between them. The CDR3 is 13 amino acids. CDR1 and CDR2 from the germline V gene are MNHEY and SVGAGI. The CDR3 sequence is CASSPGLSYEQYF. CDR3 DNA sequence: TGTGCCAGCAGCCCCGGACTCTCCTACGAGCAGTACTTC.

The V and J genes are TRBV4-1 and TRBJ2-3; TRBD2 agrees at 7 bases. V shed 5 bases and J 4 bases; nucleotides not matched to a gene: 6. Germline V gene sequence: CDR1 MGHRA, CDR2 YSYEKL. The CDR3 covers 14 residues. CDR3 sequence reads: CASSTGGAPDTQYF. DNA of the CDR3: TGCGCCAGCAGCACGGGGGGTGCCCCAGATACGCAGTATTTT.

The chain is built from TRBV21-1 and TRBJ2-7; no DNA check was done on the table's D call, TRBD1. TRBV21-1 is noted as a pseudogene. The CDR3 loop spans 15 amino acids. CDR3 sequence: CASSSDRCAGDEQYF. In DNA form, the CDR3 reads TGTGCCAGCAGCAGCGACAGGTGTGCGGGCGACGAGCAGTACTTC.

CDR3 bases: TGTGCCACCAGTGTTGGCCGAATGGGGCTAGATCACGAGCAGTACTTC. Protein product: CATSVGRMGLDHEQYF. The chain combines TRBV24-1 with TRBJ2-7; tentative D call: TRBD1 (5 bases). Trimming left V 5 bases short and J 5 bases short, with 21 bases between. CDR1 and CDR2 (germline): KGHDR, SFDVKD. This CDR3 comprises 16 residues.

The chain couples TRBV21-1 to TRBJ1-2; the table calls TRBD1, which could not be checked here. TRBV21-1 is given as a pseudogene. The CDR3 sequence is 16 residues long. DNA of the CDR3: TGTGCCAGCAGCAATGGGACAGTTCCTTTTAACTATGGCTACACCTTC. Translated, it gives CASSNGTVPFNYGYTF.

This chain connects TRBV18 to TRBJ1-3, with D possibly TRBD1 on 6 matching bases. CDR3 length: 18 amino acids. Between the trimmed V and J ends, which lost 1 base and 8 bases, there was a span of 24 bases. Looked up from germline, CDR1 is KGHSH and CDR2 is LQKENI. The CDR3 here is CASSPLALMSVPGDTIYF. In nucleotides, the CDR3 is TGTGCCAGCTCACCACTGGCCTTAATGAGCGTACCAGGGGACACCATATATTTT. Drawing the rest from reference TRBV18 and TRBJ1-3, the complete variable domain is NAGVMQNPRHLVRRRGQEARLRCSPMKGHSHVYWYRQLPEEGLKFMVYLQKENIIDESGMPKERFSAEFPKEGPSILRIQQVVRGDSAAYFCASSPLALMSVPGDTIYFGEGSWLTVV.

The V call is TRBV18, the J call TRBJ2-1; 10 positions agree with TRBD2. The CDR3 is 16 residues long. Germline V gene lookup returns CDR1 KGHSH and CDR2 LQKENI. Trimming at V came to 0 bases and at J to 9 bases, leaving 8 bases not matched to a gene. CDR3: CASSPPGLAGVPEQFF. DNA of the CDR3: TGTGCCAGCTCACCACCGGGGCTAGCGGGGGTACCTGAGCAGTTCTTC.

The J gene is TRBJ2-3, the V gene TRBV7-2; D is perhaps TRBD1 or TRBD2 (9 bases each). Germline V gene lookup returns CDR1 SGHTA and CDR2 FQGNSA. Trimming cost V 3 bases and J 2 bases, with 24 bases left between them. The CDR3 is made up of 19 amino acids. CDR3 in amino acids: CASSFTGGISSGVTDTQYF. For the CDR3, the DNA is TGTGCCAGCAGCTTTACAGGGGGCATTTCTAGCGGGGTCACAGATACGCAGTATTTT.

The chain employs TRBV19 and TRBJ1-1; 10 nucleotides line up with TRBD1. Germline values: CDR1 LNHDA, CDR2 SQIVND (reference sequence). Trimming cost V 5 bases and J 4 bases; bases outside gene matches: 7. CDR3 length: 15 residues. The CDR3: CASSGGTGASTEAFF. CDR3 coding DNA: TGTGCCAGTAGTGGCGGGACAGGGGCGAGCACTGAAGCTTTCTTT.

The table lists this clone with a count of one. The rearrangement links TRBV3-1 (or the pseudogene TRBV3-2) to TRBJ2-7, with 9 bases that match TRBD2. CDR3 length equals 15 residues. Germline V CDR1 and CDR2: LGHDT, YNNKEL (reference sequence). V lost 3 bases to trimming and J lost 3 bases; unmatched junction nucleotides: 6. The CDR3 protein is CASSQGRLADYEQYF. As DNA, the CDR3 is TGTGCCAGCAGCCAGGGCAGACTAGCGGACTACGAGCAGTACTTC.

The chain is built from TRBV28 and TRBJ1-2; D unresolved. The germline V gene encodes CDR1 MDHEN and CDR2 SYDVKM. This CDR3 has 13 amino acids. Trimming pared 4 bases from V and 3 bases from J, leaving 9 bases between. The CDR3 DNA reads TGTGCCAGCAGTTACCCCGATTACTATGGCTACACCTTC. This gives the protein CASSYPDYYGYTF.

Regarding this clone: Relative to the germline gene, one junction end is altered; a read error may explain this. The chain employs TRBV3-1 (or the pseudogene TRBV3-2) and TRBJ1-1; D possibly corresponds to TRBD1 (5 bases). The germline V gene has CDR1 LGHDT and CDR2 YNNKEL (reference sequence). The length of the CDR3 is 12 residues. Written as DNA, the CDR3 is TGTGCCAGCAGCCAAGATGAATTGGGGCCGCTCTTT. This codes for CASSQDELGPLF.

As for this clone: Other DNA sequences from this sample encode an identical CDR3 as well. V usage is TRBV24-1 and J usage is TRBJ1-1; a weak D match, TRBD1 (5 bases). The CDR3 loop spans 14 amino acids. V lost 4 bases to trimming and J lost 4 bases, with 12 bases between them. Germline-derived CDR1 and CDR2 are KGHDR and SFDVKD. CDR3 coding DNA: TGTGCCACCAGTGACTCAGGGCGAGTCACTGAAGCTTTCTTT. Its protein product is CATSDSGRVTEAFF.

The V call is TRBV4-2, the J call TRBJ2-3; D gene ambiguous. Germline CDR1 LGHNA, CDR2 YNFKEQ. V lost 0 bases and J 5 bases, leaving 6 bases between the germline ends. This CDR3 region has 13 residues. CDR3: CASSQDLGDTQYF. CDR3 bases: TGTGCCAGCAGCCAAGATTTGGGAGATACGCAGTATTTT.

The chain couples TRBV11-3 to TRBJ2-1; 7 positions agree with TRBD1. The trim removed 5 bases at V and 6 bases at J, leaving 7 bases unmatched. The germline CDR1 and CDR2 sequences are SGHNT and YENEEA. The length of the CDR3 is 14 residues. The DNA for the CDR3 is TGTGCCAGCAGCCGGGGACAGTCCCGCAATGAGCAGTTCTTC. Protein sequence: CASSRGQSRNEQFF.

The rearrangement uses TRBV13 and TRBJ1-5; D ambiguous. The CDR3 extends over 14 amino acids. V was cut by 5 bases and J by 0 bases, with 8 bases left in between. Germline assignment: CDR1 PRHDT and CDR2 FYEKMQ (reference sequence). The CDR3 spells CASSPDPSNQPQHF. In DNA, the CDR3 is TGTGCCAGCAGCCCGGACCCTAGCAATCAGCCCCAGCATTTT.

The V and J genes are TRBV3-1 (or the pseudogene TRBV3-2) and TRBJ2-3; 7 nucleotides line up with TRBD1. This CDR3 contains 11 residues. Trimming removed 11 bases from V and 4 bases from J; junction bases left unmatched: 3. Germline assignment: CDR1 LGHDT and CDR2 YNNKEL (reference sequence). The CDR3 nucleotides are TGTGCCTCTCAGGGGGCAGATACGCAGTATTTT. It encodes CASQGADTQYF.

CDR3 protein: CASSPFGPQGGANVLTF. The CDR3 coding sequence is TGTGCCAGCTCACCATTCGGTCCCCAGGGGGGGGCCAACGTCCTGACTTTC. V is TRBV18 and J is TRBJ2-6; possibly TRBD1 for D (6 bases). The CDR3 runs 17 residues. CDR1 and CDR2 (germline): KGHSH, LQKENI. Trimming took off 2 bases at V and 4 bases at J, with 15 bases between the two ends.

CDR3 bases: TGCGCCAGCAGCCAAGATTATTCAGCCTATGGCTACACCTTC. It yields the protein CASSQDYSAYGYTF. The chain is built from TRBV4-3 and TRBJ1-2; D remains ambiguous. The V end lost 0 bases, the J end lost 4 bases, and 9 bases lay between the germline ends. The V gene's germline CDR1 is LGHNA and CDR2 YSLEER. The CDR3 is 14 amino acids.

The rearrangement joins TRBV27 to TRBJ2-1; 12 nucleotides match TRBD1. Germline assignment: CDR1 MNHEY and CDR2 SMNVEV (reference sequence). Trimming at V came to 6 bases and at J to 3 bases, leaving 6 bases not matched to a gene. CDR3 size: 16 residues. The CDR3 protein is CASRSGQGAGYNEQFF. DNA for the CDR3: TGTGCCAGCAGATCGGGACAGGGGGCAGGCTACAATGAGCAGTTCTTC.